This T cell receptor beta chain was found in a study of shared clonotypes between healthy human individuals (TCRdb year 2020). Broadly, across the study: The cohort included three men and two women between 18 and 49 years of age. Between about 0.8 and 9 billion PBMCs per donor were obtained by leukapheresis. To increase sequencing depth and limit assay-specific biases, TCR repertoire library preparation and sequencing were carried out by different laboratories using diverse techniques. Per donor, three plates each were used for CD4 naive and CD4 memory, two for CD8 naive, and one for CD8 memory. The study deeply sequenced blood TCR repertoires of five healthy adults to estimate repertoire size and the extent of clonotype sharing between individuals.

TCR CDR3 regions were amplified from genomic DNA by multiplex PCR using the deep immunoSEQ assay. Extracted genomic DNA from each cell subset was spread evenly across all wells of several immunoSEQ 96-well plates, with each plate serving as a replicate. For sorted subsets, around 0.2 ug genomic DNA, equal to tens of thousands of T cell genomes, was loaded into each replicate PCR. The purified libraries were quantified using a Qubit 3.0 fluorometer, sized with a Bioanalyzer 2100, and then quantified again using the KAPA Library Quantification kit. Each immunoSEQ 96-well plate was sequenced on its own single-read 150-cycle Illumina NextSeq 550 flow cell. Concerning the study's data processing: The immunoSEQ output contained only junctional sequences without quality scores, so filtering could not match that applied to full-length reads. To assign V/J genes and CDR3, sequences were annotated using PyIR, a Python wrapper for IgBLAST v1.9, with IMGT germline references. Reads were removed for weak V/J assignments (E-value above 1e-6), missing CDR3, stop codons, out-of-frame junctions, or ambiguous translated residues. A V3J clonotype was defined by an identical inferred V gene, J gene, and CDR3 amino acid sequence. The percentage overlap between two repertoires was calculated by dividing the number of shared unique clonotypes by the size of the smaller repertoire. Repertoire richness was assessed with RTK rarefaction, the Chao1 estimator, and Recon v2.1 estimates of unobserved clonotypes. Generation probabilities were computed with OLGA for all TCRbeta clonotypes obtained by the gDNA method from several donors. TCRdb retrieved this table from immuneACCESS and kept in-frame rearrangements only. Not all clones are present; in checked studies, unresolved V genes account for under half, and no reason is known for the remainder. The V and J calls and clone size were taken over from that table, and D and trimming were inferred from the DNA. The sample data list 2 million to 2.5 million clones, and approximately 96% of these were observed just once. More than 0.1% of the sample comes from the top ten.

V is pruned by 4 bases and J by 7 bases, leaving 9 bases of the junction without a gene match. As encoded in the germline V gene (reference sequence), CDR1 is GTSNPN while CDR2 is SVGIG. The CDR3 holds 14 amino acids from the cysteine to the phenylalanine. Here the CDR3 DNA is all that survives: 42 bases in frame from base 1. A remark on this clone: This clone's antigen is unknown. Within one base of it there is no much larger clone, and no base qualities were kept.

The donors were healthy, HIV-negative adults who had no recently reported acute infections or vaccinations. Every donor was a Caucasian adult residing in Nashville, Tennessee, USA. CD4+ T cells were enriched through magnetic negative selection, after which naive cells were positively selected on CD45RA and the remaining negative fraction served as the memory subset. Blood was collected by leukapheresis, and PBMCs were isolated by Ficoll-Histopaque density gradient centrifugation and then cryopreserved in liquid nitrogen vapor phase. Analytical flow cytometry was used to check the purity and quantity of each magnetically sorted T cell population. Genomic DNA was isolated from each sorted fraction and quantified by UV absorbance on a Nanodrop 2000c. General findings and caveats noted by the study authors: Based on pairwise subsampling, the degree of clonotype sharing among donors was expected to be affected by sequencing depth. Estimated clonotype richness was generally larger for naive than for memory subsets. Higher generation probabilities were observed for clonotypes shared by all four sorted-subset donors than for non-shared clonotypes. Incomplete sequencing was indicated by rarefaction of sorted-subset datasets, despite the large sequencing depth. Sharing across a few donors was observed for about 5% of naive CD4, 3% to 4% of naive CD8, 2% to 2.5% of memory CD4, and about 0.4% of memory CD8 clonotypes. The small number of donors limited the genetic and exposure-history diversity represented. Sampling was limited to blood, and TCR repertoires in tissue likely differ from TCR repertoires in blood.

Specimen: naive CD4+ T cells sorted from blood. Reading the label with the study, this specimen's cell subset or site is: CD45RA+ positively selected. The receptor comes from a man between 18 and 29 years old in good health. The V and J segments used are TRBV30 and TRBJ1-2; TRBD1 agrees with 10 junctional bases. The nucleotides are TGTGCCTGGACCTCCCACCGGACAGGGGGTGGCTACACCTTC. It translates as CAWTSHRTGGGYTF.